Listed below are T cell receptor beta chains from one sample, sequenced in a study of T cells in Graves' hyperthyroidism and ophthalmopathy. TCRdb recomputed calls from the multiplex PCR reads with MiXCR, one row per CDR3 protein. Of some 300,000 distinct CDR3 sequences in the sample, approximately 18% were seen once. Source material: blood. These receptors all stem from a man aged 50-60 years with Graves' ophthalmopathy. The CDR3 runs from the conserved cysteine through the conserved F or W. Fields, in order: J gene, V gene, clone size, D gene, CDR3 length, CDR3 DNA, CDR3 protein. The D gene is left open where the match is weak. Clone size is shown for a subset of rows, as once, few, many or a class of expanded clone.

>TRBJ2-3|TRBV20-1|-|TRBD2|16
TGCAGTGCTAGAGATGGGACTAGCGGGAACACAGATACGCAGTATTTT
CSARDGTSGNTDTQYF
>TRBJ1-1|TRBV29-1|-|TRBD1|13
TGCAGCGTCCGGGGACAGGGCAACACTGAAGCTTTCTTT
CSVRGQGNTEAFF
>TRBJ2-3|TRBV11-2|many|TRBD2|17
TGTGCCAGCAGCTTAGTGGGGGGGACCCAGAGGTCAGATACGCAGTATTTT
CASSLVGGTQRSDTQYF
>TRBJ2-7|TRBV20-1|many|TRBD2|13
TGCAGCCAAACTAGCGGGAGGACCTACGAGCAGTACTTC
CSQTSGRTYEQYF
>TRBJ2-1|TRBV29-1|-|-|13
TGCAGCGTTCCGGGACCCTCCTACAATGAGCAGTTCTTC
CSVPGPSYNEQFF
>TRBJ1-5|TRBV24-1|-|-|16
TGTGCCACCAGTGATGGTGGAGCAGGGCCCAATCAGCCCCAGCATTTT
CATSDGGAGPNQPQHF
>TRBJ1-2|TRBV28|-|TRBD1|14
TGTGCCAGCAGGCCCCAGGGACAGGGGTATGGCTACACCTTC
CASRPQGQGYGYTF
>TRBJ1-2|TRBV6-5|-|-|13
TGTGCCAGCAGTTACGGGCGGACCTATGGCTACACCTTC
CASSYGRTYGYTF
>TRBJ2-5|TRBV9|few|-|14
TGTGCCAGCAGCAACAGCCCCACCTCCCAGACCCAGTACTTC
CASSNSPTSQTQYF
>TRBJ2-7|TRBV10-3|few|-|13
TGTGCCATCAGTGTTGGGGGGCTGTACGAGCAGTACTTC
CAISVGGLYEQYF
>TRBJ1-6|TRBV10-3|-|TRBD1|15
TGTGCCATCAGTGAGGAGGGGGCTGCGAATTCACCCCTCCACTTT
CAISEEGAANSPLHF
>TRBJ2-5|TRBV28|-|TRBD2|15
TGTGCCAGCAGTTCGGGGAGGGGTGGGCAAGAGACCCAGTACTTC
CASSSGRGGQETQYF
>TRBJ1-1|TRBV6-1|once|-|14
TGTGCCAGCAGTGAAGGGGCTTTCGGCACTGAAGCTTTCTTT
CASSEGAFGTEAFF
>TRBJ2-7|TRBV29-1|few|-|16
TGCAGCGCCGTTGTGGGGGAGGCTAACAGGCCCCACGAGCAGTACTTC
CSAVVGEANRPHEQYF
>TRBJ2-1|TRBV6-2/TRBV6-3|few|TRBD2|19
TGTGCCAGCAGTCCGTTCCCGGGACTAGCGGGGAGTGTCATCAATGAGCAGTTCTTC
CASSPFPGLAGSVINEQFF
>TRBJ2-5|TRBV10-3|few|TRBD1|13
TGTGCCAGCCGGACAGGGGAAATGGAGACCCAGTACTTC
CASRTGEMETQYF
>TRBJ1-1|TRBV24-1|-|-|13
TGTGCCACCAGGAAGGGAGGGGACACTGAAGCTTTCTTT
CATRKGGDTEAFF
>TRBJ2-1|TRBV28|once|TRBD2|18
TGTGCCAGCAGCCCGGGACAGGGGGGACTAGCGGGAGGTTGGGAGCAGTTCTTC
CASSPGQGGLAGGWEQFF
>TRBJ2-7|TRBV9|few|TRBD1|15
TGTGCCAGCAGCCCCCTTGACAGGGCCTCCTACGAGCAGTACTTC
CASSPLDRASYEQYF
>TRBJ2-1|TRBV27|few|-|13
TGTGCCAGCAGTTATCGACGCGATTCGAAGCAGTTCTTC
CASSYRRDSKQFF
>TRBJ2-3|TRBV20-1|few|TRBD2|17
TGCAGTGCTAGGGAAGGGACTAGCGGGAGGTCCACAGATACGCAGTATTTT
CSAREGTSGRSTDTQYF
>TRBJ2-1|TRBV6-5|-|-|13
TGTGCCAGCAGTTACTCTAGTGGGGGTGAGCAGTTCTTC
CASSYSSGGEQFF
>TRBJ2-3|TRBV29-1|once|TRBD2|13
TGCAGAGTTCCCAGCGGGAGTATAAATACGCAGTATTTT
CRVPSGSINTQYF
>TRBJ1-5|TRBV3-1|many|TRBD1|15
TGTGCCAGCAGCCAAGATGGGACAGAAAATCAGCCCCAGCATTTT
CASSQDGTENQPQHF
>TRBJ1-1|TRBV11-2|many|-|14
TGTGCCAGCAGCCTCGGGGGTAAGGGGGGGGGTGCTTTCTTT
CASSLGGKGGGAFF
>TRBJ2-3|TRBV18|many|-|15
TGTGCCAGCTCACCAGCCAGCGCTAGCACAGATACGCAGTATTTT
CASSPASASTDTQYF
>TRBJ2-2|TRBV12-3/TRBV12-4|-|-|12
TGTGCCAGCGGGTCCCGCACCGGGGAGCTGTTTTTT
CASGSRTGELFF
>TRBJ2-7|TRBV6-1|-|TRBD1|16
TGTGCCAGCAGTGAAATGTGGGGACAGGGGTTTGGAGAGCAGTACTTC
CASSEMWGQGFGEQYF
>TRBJ1-2|TRBV11-1|-|-|14
TGTGCCAGCAGCCCCCATGGGGGGGACTATGGCTACACCTTC
CASSPHGGDYGYTF
>TRBJ2-7|TRBV3-1|many|-|14
TGTGCCAGCAGCCAAGGCGGGATTGGGAACGAGCAGTACTTC
CASSQGGIGNEQYF